The 26 T cell receptor beta chains given below trace back to one sample, sequenced in a study of OX40 agonist ivuxolimab in advanced cancers. The repertoire was sequenced with immunoSEQ multiplex PCR; TCRdb's copy has only in-frame clones and lacks some. The table has 150,000 to 190,000 clones, approximately 94% seen once. Specimen: CD4+ or CD8+ T cells sorted from blood, collected in a trial of the OX40 agonist ivuxolimab. All receptors come from an adult with an advanced solid tumor such as melanoma, head and neck, liver or kidney cancer.

This rearrangement joins TRBV19 to TRBJ1-2; no definite D call. Germline V gene sequence: CDR1 LNHDA, CDR2 SQIVND (reference sequence). Trimming pared 6 bases from V and 5 bases from J, leaving 16 bases between. CDR3 length equals 14 residues. CDR3 sequence (DNA): TGTGCCAGTAGACCGGGGAGCCGGTATTATGGCTACACCTTC. Amino acid sequence: CASRPGSRYYGYTF.

This chain uses TRBV6-5 with TRBJ1-1; D perhaps matches TRBD1 (5 bases). Trimming left V 6 bases short and J 6 bases short, with 8 bases between. Per the germline V gene, CDR1 is MNHEY and CDR2 is SVGAGI. The CDR3 length is 11 residues. The CDR3 sequence is CASRRQSEAFF. CDR3 nucleotide sequence: TGTGCCAGCAGACGACAGTCTGAAGCTTTCTTT.

This chain links TRBV5-1 with TRBJ2-7, with 10 bases identical to TRBD2. The CDR3 runs to 15 residues. From germline, CDR1 is SGHRS and CDR2 YFSETQ. Trimming took 0 bases from V and 2 from J; bases not matched to a gene: 2. CDR3 region: CASSLASGGPYEQYF. The CDR3 DNA reads as TGCGCCAGCAGCTTGGCTAGCGGGGGACCCTACGAGCAGTACTTC.

This sequence joins TRBV19 and TRBJ2-3; the D gene is possibly TRBD2 (6 bases). Germline V CDR1 and CDR2: LNHDA, SQIVND (reference sequence). Deletions cut 8 bases from V and 4 bases from J, with 16 bases between. This CDR3 spans 14 amino acids. CDR3 loop: CASHYGGRADTQYF. CDR3 coding DNA: TGTGCCAGTCACTACGGGGGTCGGGCAGATACGCAGTATTTT.

The rearrangement uses TRBV18 and TRBJ2-1, with 9 nucleotides matching TRBD2. The germline gives CDR1 KGHSH, CDR2 LQKENI. V lost 3 bases, J lost 11 bases, and 5 bases stayed unmatched. The CDR3 runs 13 residues. The CDR3 DNA follows: TGTGCCAGCTCACCTCAAGGGACTAGCCAGCAGTTCTTC. This translates into CASSPQGTSQQFF.

This clone was seen a few times. This chain links TRBV5-1 with TRBJ1-2; tentatively, D is TRBD1 (6 bases). The germline gives CDR1 SGHRS, CDR2 YFSETQ. The CDR3 sequence is 14 residues long. V lost 6 bases and J 3 bases, leaving 15 bases between the germline ends. The CDR3 DNA is TGCGCCAGCAAAATAGGCGGGGGCGACTATGGCTACACCTTC. It encodes CASKIGGGDYGYTF.

The genes are TRBV11-2 and TRBJ1-2, with 8 bases aligning to TRBD1. Germline V gene data show CDR1 as SGHAT and CDR2 as FQNNGV. Trimming cost V 1 base and J 2 bases; bases outside gene matches: 3. CDR3 size: 15 residues. The CDR3, as DNA: TGTGCCAGCAGCTTAGGGACAGGGAAGAACTATGGCTACACCTTC. Its translation is CASSLGTGKNYGYTF. The variable domain in full, completed from reference TRBV11-2 and TRBJ1-2, reads EAGVAQSPRYKIIEKRQSVAFWCNPISGHATLYWYQQILGQGPKLLIQFQNNGVVDDSQLPKDRFSAERLKGVDSTLKIQPAKLEDSAVYLCASSLGTGKNYGYTFGSGTRLTVV.

This clone has only one observation. The rearrangement joins TRBV5-4 to TRBJ2-4; the D is unclear. Looked up from germline, CDR1 is SGHNT and CDR2 is YYREEE (reference sequence). The CDR3 runs to 16 residues. Trimming removed 0 bases from V and 4 bases from J, with 14 bases in between. The DNA of the CDR3 is TGTGCCAGCAGCTTGGCCAAGTCGGCGGAAAAAAACATTCAGTACTTC. Amino acid sequence: CASSLAKSAEKNIQYF.

This chain joins TRBV7-6 and TRBJ2-1; D is unclear. The ends were cut back, 5 bases at V and 5 bases at J, with 16 bases in the middle. CDR1 and CDR2 from the germline V gene are SGHVS and FNYEAQ. The CDR3 sequence is 15 residues long. The CDR3 spells CASSQGQALNNEQFF. The CDR3 coding sequence is TGTGCCAGCAGCCAAGGGCAGGCATTGAACAATGAGCAGTTCTTC.

The chain combines TRBV15 with TRBJ1-1; maybe TRBD1 (5 bases). Germline loops: CDR1 LNHNV, CDR2 YYDKDF (reference sequence). Trimming cost V 1 base and J 0 bases, with 9 bases left between them. This CDR3 has 15 amino acids. The CDR3 DNA sequence: TGTGCCACCAGCAGAGGCGGGGCTTTGAACACTGAAGCTTTCTTT. Translation: CATSRGGALNTEAFF.

The chain employs TRBV5-1 and TRBJ2-2; either TRBD1 or TRBD2 may supply D (6 bases each). V shed 6 bases and J shed 3 bases, with 18 bases lying between them. Germline loops: CDR1 SGHRS, CDR2 YFSETQ. This CDR3 is built from 16 residues. This chain's CDR3 is CASNPLEGGHTGELFF. The CDR3 DNA sequence: TGCGCCAGCAACCCTCTGGAGGGGGGACACACCGGGGAGCTGTTTTTT.

A remark on this clone: This CDR3 is also generated by other DNA sequences in the sample. The chain recombines TRBV6-6 with TRBJ2-7; 9 bases fit TRBD1. This CDR3 spans 15 amino acids. The germline CDR1 and CDR2 sequences are MNHNY and SVGAGI (reference sequence). The V and J ends lost 2 bases and 0 bases, in that order; junction bases with no gene match: 2. The CDR3 DNA sequence: TGTGCCAGCAGTTACCCGGGACAGGGCTCCTACGAGCAGTACTTC. As protein: CASSYPGQGSYEQYF.

The V call is TRBV14, the J call TRBJ1-2; unclear D gene. Trimming took off 0 bases at V and 2 bases at J, with 16 bases between the two ends. The germline CDR1 and CDR2 sequences are SGHDN and FVKESK. This CDR3 has 17 amino acids. CDR3 amino acids: CASSQDRWQATNYGYTF. CDR3 bases: TGTGCCAGCAGCCAAGATCGGTGGCAGGCGACAAACTATGGCTACACCTTC.

This chain joins TRBV9 and TRBJ1-6, with D possibly matching TRBD1 (6 bases). The V gene lost 3 bases and the J gene lost 7 bases, with 14 bases spanning the gap. The length of the CDR3 is 15 residues. The V gene's germline CDR1 is SGDLS and CDR2 YYNGEE. CDR3 DNA sequence: TGTGCCAGCAGCGGCGGAGGGGGTGGGAATTCACCCCTCCACTTT. Translating gives CASSGGGGGNSPLHF.

V gene TRBV14 combines with J gene TRBJ1-4, with D maybe TRBD1 (5 bases). The V and J ends lost 4 bases and 0 bases respectively, with 9 bases between them. The CDR3 spans 15 residues. CDR1 and CDR2 (germline): SGHDN, FVKESK. CDR3 sequence reads: CASSRDLATNEKLFF. Here the CDR3 DNA reads TGTGCCAGCAGCCGGGACCTTGCAACTAATGAAAAACTGTTTTTT.

The rearrangement joins TRBV30 to TRBJ2-2; TRBD2 matches at 15 bases. Germline V gene lookup returns CDR1 GTSNPN and CDR2 SVGIG (reference sequence). The CDR3 loop spans 19 amino acids. Trimming cost V 0 bases and J 7 bases; bases outside gene matches: 12. CDR3 region: CAWSVDFGGTSGRIGELFF. The CDR3 nucleotides read TGTGCCTGGAGTGTAGATTTTGGGGGGACTAGCGGGAGGATCGGGGAGCTGTTTTTT.

The chain links TRBV10-1 to TRBJ2-7; the D gene is possibly TRBD2 (7 bases). V was cut by 4 bases and J by 5 bases, with 12 bases left in between. This CDR3 comprises 13 residues. Germline CDR1 WNHNN, CDR2 SYGVQD (reference sequence). The CDR3 reads CASSAGGWDEQYF. The CDR3 DNA is TGCGCCAGCAGTGCGGGGGGCTGGGACGAGCAGTACTTC.

The CDR3: CASSRTGDNTIYF. CDR3 DNA sequence: TGTGCCAGCAGTAGGACAGGGGACAACACCATATATTTT. This chain connects TRBV11-2 to TRBJ1-3; 9 positions agree with TRBD1. Germline CDR1 reads SGHAT; CDR2 reads FQNNGV. Losses at the gene ends were 6 bases for V and 7 bases for J; bases not matched to a gene: 4. The CDR3 consists of 13 residues. The full variable domain, rest sourced from reference TRBV11-2 and TRBJ1-3, is EAGVAQSPRYKIIEKRQSVAFWCNPISGHATLYWYQQILGQGPKLLIQFQNNGVVDDSQLPKDRFSAERLKGVDSTLKIQPAKLEDSAVYLCASSRTGDNTIYFGEGSWLTVV.

The V call is TRBV7-2, the J call TRBJ2-3; D perhaps matches TRBD2 (5 bases). Germline V gene data show CDR1 as SGHTA and CDR2 as FQGNSA. Trimming shortened V by 1 base and J by 2 bases, and 19 bases separated the two germline ends. The CDR3 has 18 residues. The DNA for the CDR3 is TGTGCCAGCAGCTTAGGGATGTTGACTAAACCATCCACAGATACGCAGTATTTT. Its translation: CASSLGMLTKPSTDTQYF.

This sequence joins TRBV18 and TRBJ2-1, with 13 bases that match TRBD2. This CDR3 is 14 amino acids long. V shed 3 bases and J 8 bases; nucleotides not matched to a gene: 1. Germline CDR1 KGHSH, CDR2 LQKENI. CDR3 coding DNA: TGTGCCAGCTCACCCGGACTAGCGGGAGATGAGCAGTTCTTC. It translates to CASSPGLAGDEQFF. The whole variable domain, filled in from reference TRBV18 and TRBJ2-1, reads NAGVMQNPRHLVRRRGQEARLRCSPMKGHSHVYWYRQLPEEGLKFMVYLQKENIIDESGMPKERFSAEFPKEGPSILRIQQVVRGDSAAYFCASSPGLAGDEQFFGPGTRLTVL.

This chain links TRBV5-1 with TRBJ2-5, with D hard to call. V was pared by 4 bases and J by 5 bases, with 15 bases between. The length of the CDR3 is 14 residues. Per germline, CDR1 SGHRS and CDR2 YFSETQ. The CDR3 protein is CASSDGRMGETQYF. Here the CDR3 DNA reads TGCGCCAGCAGCGACGGACGGATGGGGGAGACCCAGTACTTC.

This sequence joins TRBV11-1 and TRBJ2-7, with D perhaps matching TRBD1 (6 bases). This CDR3 spans 15 amino acids. The germline V and J ends were trimmed by 7 bases and 5 bases, with 21 bases remaining between them. Per the germline V gene, CDR1 is SGHAT and CDR2 is FQDESV (reference sequence). This CDR3 is CASNIRQGRVNEQYF. CDR3 DNA sequence: TGTGCCAGCAACATTCGGCAGGGGCGCGTCAACGAGCAGTACTTC. Using reference TRBV11-1 and TRBJ2-7 for the parts outside the CDR3, the full variable domain is EAEVAQSPRYKITEKSQAVAFWCDPISGHATLYWYRQILGQGPELLVQFQDESVVDDSQLPKDRFSAERLKGVDSTLKIQPAELGDSAMYLCASNIRQGRVNEQYFGPGTRLTVT.

This chain joins TRBV2 and TRBJ1-2; D might be TRBD1 (5 bases). Germline loops: CDR1 SNHLY, CDR2 FYNNEI. The CDR3 has 13 residues. V was clipped by 3 bases and J by 8 bases, with 13 bases between them. The CDR3 DNA is TGTGCCAGCAGTGAGGGACGGGAGGAGGGCTACACCTTC. It is translated as CASSEGREEGYTF.

The chain couples TRBV6-5 to TRBJ1-1; TRBD1 agrees at 10 bases. Germline values: CDR1 MNHEY, CDR2 SVGAGI. This CDR3 is built from 16 residues. The V gene end was trimmed by 0 bases and the J gene end by 2 bases; junction bases not matched to a gene: 3. CDR3 protein: CASSYSRTGGNTEAFF. The DNA of the CDR3 is TGTGCCAGCAGTTACTCGCGGACAGGGGGTAACACTGAAGCTTTCTTT.

The V gene is TRBV28, the J gene TRBJ1-5; 7 bases fit TRBD1. Germline V gives CDR1 MDHEN, CDR2 SYDVKM. The trim removed 3 bases at V and 3 bases at J, leaving 11 bases unmatched. This CDR3 region has 17 residues. The CDR3 loop is CASSFGRGQGDNQPQHF. DNA of the CDR3: TGTGCCAGCAGTTTTGGGAGGGGGCAAGGGGACAATCAGCCCCAGCATTTT.

The chain has TRBV11-2 and TRBJ1-2; TRBD1 agrees at 7 bases. J gave up 3 bases and V 5 bases, and 15 bases lay outside the gene matches. The CDR3 is made up of 17 amino acids. Germline CDR1 reads SGHAT; CDR2 reads FQNNGV. The CDR3 protein is CASSPTGYAISDYGYTF. Written as DNA, the CDR3 is TGTGCCAGCAGCCCGACAGGGTATGCAATATCGGACTATGGCTACACCTTC.